A selection of T cell receptor beta chains follows, all from one sample in a study of spatial heterogeneity in lung cancer. Using its own MiXCR run on the 5' RACE reads, TCRdb lists one record per CDR3 protein. The sample has roughly 19,000 distinct CDR3 sequences; 6% to 9% are singletons. The starting material was lung tumor tissue, obtained at surgery. Every receptor here comes from a male donor with early-stage non-small cell lung cancer. The CDR3 runs from the conserved cysteine through the conserved F or W. The order of the fields is J gene, D gene, V gene, clone size, CDR3 protein, CDR3 DNA. D genes are given only for firm matches. The size of a clone is reported for some rows only, either as once, few or many, or as a class for expanded clones.

TRBJ2-1 | NA | TRBV18 | NA | CASSPNEQFF | TGTGCCAGCTCACCCAATGAGCAGTTCTTC
TRBJ2-3 | NA | TRBV10-3 | few | CAINNGMGDTQYF | TGTGCCATCAACAATGGAATGGGGGATACGCAGTATTTT
TRBJ2-5 | TRBD2 | TRBV7-8 | few | CASSLNRASGGGQETQYF | TGTGCCAGCAGCTTAAATCGGGCTAGCGGGGGGGGGCAAGAGACCCAGTACTTC
TRBJ2-3 | TRBD2 | TRBV28 | medium-sized | CASSPHPLAGGLGTQYF | TGTGCCAGCAGTCCACATCCCCTAGCGGGGGGGTTGGGTACGCAGTATTTT
TRBJ1-4 | NA | TRBV4-2 | many | CASSHRTTVATNEKLFF | TGTGCCAGCAGCCACCGAACGACAGTTGCAACTAATGAAAAACTGTTTTTT
TRBJ2-7 | TRBD1 | TRBV7-2 | NA | CASSPDRVTYEQYF | TGTGCCAGCAGCCCCGACAGGGTAACCTACGAGCAGTACTTC
TRBJ1-2 | TRBD1 | TRBV28 | NA | CASSAQQGLDYGDTF | TGTGCCAGCAGTGCACAACAGGGGTTAGACTATGGCGACACCTTC
TRBJ2-5 | TRBD2 | TRBV5-1 | NA | CASSLDGGGAAETQYF | TGCGCCAGCAGCTTGGATGGCGGGGGGGCTGCGGAGACCCAGTACTTC
TRBJ2-2 | NA | TRBV5-4 | few | CASTLYGANTGELFF | TGTGCCAGCACCCTATACGGGGCCAACACCGGGGAGCTGTTTTTT
TRBJ1-1 | NA | TRBV19 | many | CASHRGGGVTEAFF | TGTGCCAGCCATCGGGGGGGGGGAGTGACTGAAGCTTTCTTT
TRBJ2-3 | NA | TRBV7-2 | many | CASSLDGALDTQYF | TGTGCCAGCAGCCTGGACGGGGCCCTAGATACGCAGTATTTT
TRBJ2-6 | TRBD1 | TRBV2 | many | CASSPDRVGSGANVLTF | TGTGCCAGCAGTCCGGACAGGGTTGGGTCTGGGGCCAACGTCCTGACTTTC
TRBJ2-2 | NA | TRBV13 | many | CASSLWDLNTGELFF | TGTGCCAGCAGCTTGTGGGATCTGAACACCGGGGAGCTGTTTTTT
TRBJ1-3 | NA | TRBV25-1 | many | CASSDRVLGNTIYF | TGTGCCAGCAGTGACAGGGTTTTAGGAAACACCATATATTTT
TRBJ1-2 | NA | TRBV6-6 | NA | CAYGGPNYGYTF | TGTGCCTATGGGGGACCCAACTATGGCTACACCTTC
TRBJ1-5 | NA | TRBV10-2 | few | CASRPGYSNQPQHF | TGCGCCAGCAGGCCAGGGTATAGCAATCAGCCCCAGCATTTT
TRBJ1-6 | NA | TRBV3-1 | many | CASTPGSRSDNSPLHF | TGTGCCAGCACACCCGGCAGCCGATCAGATAATTCACCCCTCCACTTT
TRBJ1-1 | NA | TRBV15 | NA | CATSRDSGIPEAFF | TGTGCCACCAGCAGAGATTCAGGGATCCCTGAAGCTTTCTTT
TRBJ1-5 | TRBD1 | TRBV12-3/TRBV12-4 | few | CASSIGQGSGNQPQHF | TGTGCCAGCAGCATCGGACAGGGGAGCGGGAATCAGCCCCAGCATTTT
TRBJ2-3 | TRBD2 | TRBV5-1 | many | CASSLPSGGPTDTQYF | TGCGCCAGCAGCTTGCCCAGCGGGGGGCCCACAGATACGCAGTATTTT
TRBJ2-1 | TRBD1 | TRBV2 | NA | CASFGQGSSNEQFF | TGTGCCAGCTTTGGACAGGGGTCGAGTAATGAGCAGTTCTTC
TRBJ1-1 | TRBD1 | TRBV28 | many | CASSPRTGMNTEAFF | TGTGCCAGCAGTCCCAGGACAGGGATGAACACTGAAGCTTTCTTT
TRBJ2-3 | TRBD2 | TRBV12-3/TRBV12-4 | few | CASSLSSGGPGRYF | TGTGCCAGCAGTTTGTCTAGCGGGGGGCCGGGGAGGTATTTT
TRBJ2-5 | NA | TRBV7-2 | many | CASSQPRIQETQYF | TGTGCCAGCAGCCAACCCAGGATTCAAGAGACCCAGTACTTC
TRBJ2-7 | NA | TRBV7-2 | once | CASSPDYFSYEQYF | TGTGCCAGCAGCCCGGACTATTTCTCCTACGAGCAGTACTTC
TRBJ2-7 | TRBD1 | TRBV3-1 | many | CASSQEGTGVREQYF | TGTGCCAGCAGCCAAGAAGGGACAGGGGTTCGTGAGCAGTACTTC
TRBJ2-5 | NA | TRBV28 | few | CASSLRVQETQYF | TGTGCCAGCAGTTTACGAGTGCAAGAGACCCAGTACTTC
TRBJ2-7 | TRBD2 | TRBV9 | many | CASSADSRTSGPSSYEQYF | TGTGCCAGCAGCGCCGACTCCCGGACTAGCGGACCAAGCTCCTACGAGCAGTACTTC
TRBJ1-3 | NA | TRBV12-3/TRBV12-4 | many | CASSFSVSGNTIYF | TGTGCCAGCAGTTTTTCTGTTTCTGGAAACACCATATATTTT
TRBJ1-6 | TRBD1 | TRBV23-1 | few | CASSPPGRGNSPLHF | TGCGCCAGCAGTCCCCCCGGCAGGGGGAATTCACCCCTCCACTTT
TRBJ1-6 | NA | TRBV9 | few | CASSPWDLLSPLHF | TGTGCCAGCAGCCCCTGGGACTTACTTTCACCCCTCCACTTT
TRBJ2-2 | TRBD2 | TRBV20-1 | few | CSARDPAGGNTGELFF | TGCAGTGCTAGAGATCCAGCGGGGGGGAACACCGGGGAGCTGTTTTTT
TRBJ2-7 | TRBD1 | TRBV4-2 | medium-sized | CASSQDLTGNSYEQYF | TGTGCCAGCAGCCAAGATTTGACAGGGAACTCCTACGAGCAGTACTTC
TRBJ2-7 | TRBD2 | TRBV27 | many | CASSLKFVAGGLSSYEQYF | TGTGCCAGCAGTTTAAAATTCGTAGCGGGGGGCCTAAGCTCCTACGAGCAGTACTTC
TRBJ2-5 | NA | TRBV2 | many | CASRVPWGQETQYF | TGTGCCAGCAGGGTTCCTTGGGGCCAAGAGACCCAGTACTTC
TRBJ2-1 | TRBD1 | TRBV5-6 | NA | CASSFWDRPEKGQFF | TGTGCCAGCAGCTTTTGGGACAGACCTGAGAAGGGGCAGTTCTTC
TRBJ1-1 | NA | TRBV4-1 | NA | CASSLDRISEAFF | TGCGCCAGCAGCCTAGACAGGATTTCTGAAGCTTTCTTT
TRBJ1-1 | NA | TRBV4-3 | many | CASSQEFQGSAFF | TGCGCCAGCAGCCAAGAATTTCAGGGATCGGCTTTCTTT
TRBJ2-3 | NA | TRBV11-2 | many | CASSLGQGRTDTQYF | TGTGCCAGCAGCTTAGGTCAGGGGCGGACAGATACGCAGTATTTT
TRBJ1-1 | NA | TRBV20-1 | many | CSARAAGGNNMNTEAFF | TGCAGTGCTAGAGCCGCGGGGGGGAATAATATGAACACTGAAGCTTTCTTT